Reported below is one T cell receptor (beta chain). These data come from a study of cytotoxic CD8 clonotypes in ibrutinib-treated CLL. V was clipped by 7 bases and J by 7 bases; unmatched bases: 7. The CDR3 is 13 amino acids. Germline assignment: CDR1 WSHSY and CDR2 SAAADI. This table comes from immunoSEQ multiplex PCR, and its TCRdb copy is limited to in-frame clones, with some not included. Among 250,000 to 350,000 clones, 76% were seen once, and the ten largest hold about 5.7%. Sequences were derived from PBMCs, sampled at disease progression, from a patient treated with ibrutinib. This TCR came from a human donor with chronic lymphocytic leukemia. The chain employs TRBV10-2 and TRBJ2-7; 10 bases fit TRBD1. The chain's CDR3 is CASIRDRGLEQYF. Written as DNA, the CDR3 is TGCGCCAGCATACGGGACAGGGGTTTAGAGCAGTACTTC.